This TCR beta chain was profiled in a study of blood T cell repertoires in COVID-19. In the study overall: Collection of acute and convalescent COVID-19 samples took place in the United States, Italy and Spain.

Germline CDR1 is KGHSH and CDR2 is LQKENI. The V gene end was trimmed by 3 bases and the J gene end by 0 bases; junction bases not matched to a gene: 4. The CDR3 is 16 residues long. Under the authors' procedure: By means of reference gene primer amplification, nucleated cell counts were estimated. Clones were read by immunoSEQ multiplex PCR, and TCRdb kept only the in-frame ones, dropping some. V, J and clone size derive from that table, while D and trimming were established from the DNA sequence. The sample shows 150,000 to 200,000 clones, over 75% of them seen only once. The clonotype comes from a woman aged 65 to 85 with acute or convalescent COVID-19. V is TRBV18 and J is TRBJ1-1; the match to TRBD1 covers 10 bases. The sequencing input was peripheral blood. CDR3 sequence: CASSPRTGGMNTEAFF. The CDR3 nucleotides are TGTGCCAGCTCACCTCGGACAGGGGGAATGAACACTGAAGCTTTCTTT. The entire variable domain, with the rest obtained from reference TRBV18 and TRBJ1-1, is as follows: NAGVMQNPRHLVRRRGQEARLRCSPMKGHSHVYWYRQLPEEGLKFMVYLQKENIIDESGMPKERFSAEFPKEGPSILRIQQVVRGDSAAYFCASSPRTGGMNTEAFFGQGTRLTVV.